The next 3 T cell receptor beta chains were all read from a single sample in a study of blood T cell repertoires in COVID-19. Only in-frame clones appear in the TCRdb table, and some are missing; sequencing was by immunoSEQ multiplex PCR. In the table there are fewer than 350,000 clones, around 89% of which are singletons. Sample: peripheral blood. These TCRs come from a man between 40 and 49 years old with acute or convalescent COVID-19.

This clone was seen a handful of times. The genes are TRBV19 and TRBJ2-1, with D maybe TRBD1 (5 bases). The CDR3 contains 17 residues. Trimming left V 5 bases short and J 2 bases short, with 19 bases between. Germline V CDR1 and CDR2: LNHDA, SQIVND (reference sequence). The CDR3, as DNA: TGTGCCAGTAGTCTCCGGGTCCTAAGGGGAACCTACAATGAGCAGTTCTTC. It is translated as CASSLRVLRGTYNEQFF.

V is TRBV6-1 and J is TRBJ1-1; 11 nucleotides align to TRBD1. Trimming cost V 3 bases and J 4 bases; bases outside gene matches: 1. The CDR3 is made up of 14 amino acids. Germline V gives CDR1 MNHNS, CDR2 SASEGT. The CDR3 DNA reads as TGTGCCAGCAGTGAGGGGACAGGGGGCACTGAAGCTTTCTTT. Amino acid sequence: CASSEGTGGTEAFF.

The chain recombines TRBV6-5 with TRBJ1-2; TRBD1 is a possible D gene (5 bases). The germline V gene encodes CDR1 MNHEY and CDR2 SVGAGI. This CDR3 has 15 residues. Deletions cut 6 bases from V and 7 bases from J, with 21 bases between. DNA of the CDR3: TGTGCCAGCAGGGGTGACAGAGGTAGAGTATTTGGCTACACCTTC. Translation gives CASRGDRGRVFGYTF.